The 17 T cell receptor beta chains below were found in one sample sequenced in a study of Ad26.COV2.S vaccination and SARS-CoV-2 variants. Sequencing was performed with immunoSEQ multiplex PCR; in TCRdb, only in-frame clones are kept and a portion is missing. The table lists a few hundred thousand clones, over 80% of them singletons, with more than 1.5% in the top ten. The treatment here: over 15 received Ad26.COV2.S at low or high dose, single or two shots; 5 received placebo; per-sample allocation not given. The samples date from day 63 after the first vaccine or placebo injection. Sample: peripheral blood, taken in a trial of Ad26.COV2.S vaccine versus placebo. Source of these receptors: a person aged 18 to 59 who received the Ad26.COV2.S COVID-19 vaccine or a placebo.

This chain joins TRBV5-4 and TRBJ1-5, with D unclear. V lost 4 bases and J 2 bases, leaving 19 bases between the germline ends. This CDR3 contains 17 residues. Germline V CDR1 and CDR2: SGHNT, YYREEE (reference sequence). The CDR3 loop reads CASSKRTDGLGNQPQHF. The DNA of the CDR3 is TGTGCCAGCAGCAAGCGGACCGACGGATTAGGCAATCAGCCCCAGCATTTT.

The CDR3 nucleotides read TGCGCCAGCAGCCAAGACACCCTCCTGGGCGGGGGGTACAATGAGCAGTTCTTC. Its protein product is CASSQDTLLGGGYNEQFF. The chain joins TRBV4-1 to TRBJ2-1; 8 bases agree with TRBD2. V lost 0 bases and J lost 4; bases outside the gene matches: 11. Germline V CDR1 and CDR2: MGHRA, YSYEKL. The CDR3 covers 18 residues.

CDR3 DNA sequence: TGTGCCAGCAGTGAACTGGACAGGAACACCGGGGAGCTGTTTTTT. Translated: CASSELDRNTGELFF. The rearrangement joins TRBV2 to TRBJ2-2; TRBD1 might be the D (6 bases). Germline V CDR1 and CDR2: SNHLY, FYNNEI. The CDR3 extends over 15 amino acids. V dropped 2 bases and J dropped 1 base, with 8 bases sitting between them.

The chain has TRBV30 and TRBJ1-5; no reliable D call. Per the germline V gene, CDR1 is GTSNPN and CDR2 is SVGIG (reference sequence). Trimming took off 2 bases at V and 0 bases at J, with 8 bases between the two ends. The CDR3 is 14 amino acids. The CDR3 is CAWSQADSNQPQHF. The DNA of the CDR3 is TGTGCCTGGAGTCAAGCAGATAGCAATCAGCCCCAGCATTTT.

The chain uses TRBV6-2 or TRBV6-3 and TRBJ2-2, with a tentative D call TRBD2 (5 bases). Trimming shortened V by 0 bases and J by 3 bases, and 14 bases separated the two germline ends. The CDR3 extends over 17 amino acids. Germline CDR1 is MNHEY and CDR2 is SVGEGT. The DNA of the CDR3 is TGTGCCAGCAGTTACTCCCTCGGGGATCGTGACACCGGGGAGCTGTTTTTT. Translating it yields CASSYSLGDRDTGELFF.

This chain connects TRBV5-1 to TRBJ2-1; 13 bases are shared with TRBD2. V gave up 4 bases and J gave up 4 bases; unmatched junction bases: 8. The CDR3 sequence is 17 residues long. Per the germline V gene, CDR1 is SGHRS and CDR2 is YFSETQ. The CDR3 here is CASSRGLAGAFYNEQFF. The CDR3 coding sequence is TGCGCCAGCAGCCGCGGACTAGCGGGGGCCTTTTACAATGAGCAGTTCTTC.

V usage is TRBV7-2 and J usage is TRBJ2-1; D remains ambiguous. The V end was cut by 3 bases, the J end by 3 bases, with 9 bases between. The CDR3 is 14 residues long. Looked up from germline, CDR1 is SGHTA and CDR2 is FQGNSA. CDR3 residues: CASSFSRDYNEQFF. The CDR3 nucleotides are TGTGCCAGCAGCTTTTCGCGAGACTACAATGAGCAGTTCTTC.

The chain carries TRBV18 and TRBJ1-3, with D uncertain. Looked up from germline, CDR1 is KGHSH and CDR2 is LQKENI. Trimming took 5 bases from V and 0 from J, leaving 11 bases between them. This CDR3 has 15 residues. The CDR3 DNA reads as TGTGCCAGCTCATCGGACCTGAGCTCTGGAAACACCATATATTTT. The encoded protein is CASSSDLSSGNTIYF.

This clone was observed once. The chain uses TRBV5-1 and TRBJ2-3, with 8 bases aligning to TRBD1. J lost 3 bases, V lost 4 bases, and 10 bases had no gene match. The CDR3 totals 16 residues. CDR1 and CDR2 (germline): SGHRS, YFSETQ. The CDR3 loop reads CASSEPGGAFTDTQYF. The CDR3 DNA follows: TGCGCCAGCAGCGAGCCAGGGGGCGCTTTTACAGATACGCAGTATTTT.

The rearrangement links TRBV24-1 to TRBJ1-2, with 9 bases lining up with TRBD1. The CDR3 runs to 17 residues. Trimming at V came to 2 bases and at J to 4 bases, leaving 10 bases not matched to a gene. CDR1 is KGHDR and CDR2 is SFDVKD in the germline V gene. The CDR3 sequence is CATSDSWGQGRVYGYTF. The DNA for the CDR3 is TGTGCCACCAGTGATTCTTGGGGACAGGGCCGAGTCTATGGCTACACCTTC.

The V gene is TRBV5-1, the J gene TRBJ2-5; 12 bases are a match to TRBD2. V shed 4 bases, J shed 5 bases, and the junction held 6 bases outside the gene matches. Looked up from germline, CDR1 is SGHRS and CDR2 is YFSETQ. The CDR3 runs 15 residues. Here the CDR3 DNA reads TGCGCCAGCAGCGGCGGGACTAGCGGGCCCGAGACCCAGTACTTC. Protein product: CASSGGTSGPETQYF.

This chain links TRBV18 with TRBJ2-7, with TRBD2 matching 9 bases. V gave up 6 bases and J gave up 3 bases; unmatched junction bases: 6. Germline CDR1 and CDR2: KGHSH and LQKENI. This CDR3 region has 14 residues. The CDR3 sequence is CASSAGTSIYEQYF. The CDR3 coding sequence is TGTGCCAGCTCTGCCGGGACTAGCATCTACGAGCAGTACTTC.

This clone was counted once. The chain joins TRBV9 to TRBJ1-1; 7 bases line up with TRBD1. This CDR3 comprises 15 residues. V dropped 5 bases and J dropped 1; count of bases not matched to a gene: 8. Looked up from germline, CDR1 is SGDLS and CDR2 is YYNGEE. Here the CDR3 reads CASSGQGEPNTEAFF. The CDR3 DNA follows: TGTGCCAGCAGTGGGCAGGGGGAGCCGAACACTGAAGCTTTCTTT.

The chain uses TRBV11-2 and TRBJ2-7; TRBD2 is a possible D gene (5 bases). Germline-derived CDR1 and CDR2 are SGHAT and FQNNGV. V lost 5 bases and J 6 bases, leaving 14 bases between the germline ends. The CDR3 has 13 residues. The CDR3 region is CASSLVGSGEQYF. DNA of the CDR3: TGTGCCAGCAGCCTAGTGGGGAGCGGCGAGCAGTACTTC. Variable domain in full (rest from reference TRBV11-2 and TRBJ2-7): EAGVAQSPRYKIIEKRQSVAFWCNPISGHATLYWYQQILGQGPKLLIQFQNNGVVDDSQLPKDRFSAERLKGVDSTLKIQPAKLEDSAVYLCASSLVGSGEQYFGPGTRLTVT.

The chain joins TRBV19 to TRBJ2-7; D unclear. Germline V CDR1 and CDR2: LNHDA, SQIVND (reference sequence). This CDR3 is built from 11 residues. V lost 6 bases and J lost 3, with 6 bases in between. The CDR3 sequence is CASSPGYEQYF. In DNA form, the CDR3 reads TGTGCCAGTAGCCCGGGCTACGAGCAGTACTTC.

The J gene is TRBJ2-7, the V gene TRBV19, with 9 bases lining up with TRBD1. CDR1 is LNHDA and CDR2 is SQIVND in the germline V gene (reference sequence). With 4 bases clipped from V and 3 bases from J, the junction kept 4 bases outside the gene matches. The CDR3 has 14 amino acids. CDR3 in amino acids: CASSTGQGIYEQYF. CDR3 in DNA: TGTGCCAGTAGTACAGGACAGGGGATCTACGAGCAGTACTTC.

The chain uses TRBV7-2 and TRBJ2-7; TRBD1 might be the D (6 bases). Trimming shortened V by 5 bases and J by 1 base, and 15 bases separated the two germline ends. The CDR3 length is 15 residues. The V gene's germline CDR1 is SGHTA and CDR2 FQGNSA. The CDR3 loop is CASSQGYSASYEQYF. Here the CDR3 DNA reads TGTGCCAGCAGCCAGGGGTACAGCGCTTCCTACGAGCAGTACTTC.